The clone carrying this T cell receptor beta chain was found many times. Preparation of the TCRbeta library was carried out with unique molecular identifiers. TCRdb fed the PCR reads into MiXCR, producing one record per CDR3 protein. The sample yields a few hundred thousand distinct CDR3 sequences, about an eighth seen once. The CDR3 sequence is 14 residues long. V was cut by 8 bases and J by 8 bases, with 21 bases left in between. The data were taken from a study of T-cell reconstitution after alpha-beta-depleted transplantation in children. This TCR came from a human donor who donated a stem cell graft to a child with Fanconi anemia. The chain carries TRBV12-3 or TRBV12-4 and TRBJ1-2; perhaps TRBD1 as D (6 bases). This specimen consisted of PBMCs, obtained from the stem cell graft. The DNA of the CDR3 is TGTGCCAGCGGATGGGGGGCTGCTCAAACCGGCTACACCTTC. This encodes CASGWGAAQTGYTF.